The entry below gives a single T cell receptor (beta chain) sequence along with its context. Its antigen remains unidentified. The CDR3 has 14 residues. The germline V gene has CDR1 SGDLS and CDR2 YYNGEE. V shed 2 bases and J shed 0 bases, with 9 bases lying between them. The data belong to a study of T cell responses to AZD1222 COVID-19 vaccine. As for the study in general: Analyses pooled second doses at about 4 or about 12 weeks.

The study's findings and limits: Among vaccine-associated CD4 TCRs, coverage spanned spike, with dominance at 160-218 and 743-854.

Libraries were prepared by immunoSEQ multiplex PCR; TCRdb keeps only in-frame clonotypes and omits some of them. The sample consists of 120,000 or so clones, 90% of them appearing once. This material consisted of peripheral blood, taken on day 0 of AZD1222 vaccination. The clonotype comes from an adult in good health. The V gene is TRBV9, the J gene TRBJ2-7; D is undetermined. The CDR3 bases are TGTGCCAGCAGCGTCGGGTCTAGCTCCTACGAGCAGTACTTC. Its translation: CASSVGSSSYEQYF.